The 10 T cell receptor beta chains in this list originate from one sample, sequenced in a study of blood T cell repertoires in COVID-19. Using immunoSEQ multiplex PCR, the repertoire was profiled, and TCRdb retains in-frame clones only, with some absent. The repertoire holds a few hundred thousand clones, with approximately 90% as singletons. Sample: PBMCs or T cells enriched from blood (not recorded which). The receptors were gathered from a human donor in a cohort exposed to, infected with or recovered from COVID-19 (not recorded which). The donor label of this sample is uncertain.

This clone has only one observation. V gene TRBV24-1 combines with J gene TRBJ1-5; D gene uncertain. The germline V and J ends were trimmed by 4 bases and 6 bases, with 9 bases remaining between them. Germline assignment: CDR1 KGHDR and CDR2 SFDVKD. The CDR3 totals 13 residues. CDR3 sequence (DNA): TGTGCCACCAGTGAAACCGGGTCTCAGCCCCAGCATTTT. It is translated as CATSETGSQPQHF.

This clone has only one observation. This rearrangement joins TRBV18 to TRBJ1-1; 8 nucleotides line up with TRBD1. The CDR3 runs to 15 residues. V lost 2 bases and J lost 4; bases outside the gene matches: 6. The germline gives CDR1 KGHSH, CDR2 LQKENI. Here the CDR3 reads CASSPGQGVITEAFF. CDR3 sequence (DNA): TGTGCCAGCTCACCAGGACAGGGAGTCATCACTGAAGCTTTCTTT. The full variable domain, completed using reference TRBV18 and TRBJ1-1, is NAGVMQNPRHLVRRRGQEARLRCSPMKGHSHVYWYRQLPEEGLKFMVYLQKENIIDESGMPKERFSAEFPKEGPSILRIQQVVRGDSAAYFCASSPGQGVITEAFFGQGTRLTVV.

This clone was recorded once. The chain combines TRBV4-1 with TRBJ2-1; 9 nucleotides match TRBD1. The CDR3 is 16 amino acids. In germline, CDR1 is MGHRA, CDR2 YSYEKL. V was pared by 2 bases and J by 7 bases, with 9 bases of the junction left unmatched. This CDR3 is CASSQTNRGPKNEQFF. In DNA form, the CDR3 reads TGCGCCAGCAGCCAAACAAACAGGGGGCCGAAGAATGAGCAGTTCTTC.

The chain carries TRBV30 and TRBJ1-3; no firm D call. Between the trimmed V and J ends, which lost 0 bases and 4 bases, there was a span of 10 bases. CDR1 and CDR2 from the germline V gene are GTSNPN and SVGIG (reference sequence). The CDR3 loop spans 14 amino acids. The CDR3 reads CAWSVLASGNTIYF. Here the CDR3 DNA reads TGTGCCTGGAGTGTACTTGCATCCGGAAACACCATATATTTT.

This chain joins TRBV3-1 (or the pseudogene TRBV3-2) and TRBJ2-1, with 9 bases aligning to TRBD2. Germline lookup yields CDR1 LGHDT and CDR2 YNNKEL (reference sequence). The CDR3 sequence is 17 residues long. With 4 bases clipped from V and 7 bases from J, the junction kept 14 bases outside the gene matches. DNA of the CDR3: TGTGCCAGCAGCCGAACACTCACTAGCGGGTTCGAGAATGAGCAGTTCTTC. Translated: CASSRTLTSGFENEQFF.

The chain has TRBV5-1 and TRBJ1-4; TRBD1 is a possible D gene (6 bases). The V gene's germline CDR1 is SGHRS and CDR2 YFSETQ. Trimming stripped 0 bases from V and 4 bases from J, with 13 bases between. The CDR3 consists of 16 residues. This CDR3 is CASSLGPTGSNEKLFF. CDR3 DNA sequence: TGCGCCAGCAGCTTGGGCCCCACAGGGAGTAATGAAAAACTGTTTTTT.

The chain employs TRBV29-1 and TRBJ1-5, with TRBD1 matching 7 bases. V was pared by 4 bases and J by 5 bases, with 8 bases of the junction left unmatched. CDR1 and CDR2 from the germline V gene are SQVTM and ANQGSEA. The CDR3 is 14 residues long. CDR3 loop: CSVGGDRRDQPQHF. Written as DNA, the CDR3 is TGCAGCGTTGGGGGGGACAGACGTGATCAGCCCCAGCATTTT.

The V gene is TRBV28, the J gene TRBJ1-4, with TRBD1 as a possible D gene (6 bases). From germline, CDR1 is MDHEN and CDR2 SYDVKM. The length of the CDR3 is 14 residues. With 3 bases removed from V and 8 bases from J, the gap between germline ends came to 13 bases. The CDR3 region has the DNA TGTGCCAGCAGTTTGGACAGAGTTCTCGAAAAACTGTTTTTT. It is translated as CASSLDRVLEKLFF.

The gene calls are TRBV2 and TRBJ1-2, with a tentative D call TRBD1 (5 bases). The V end was cut by 7 bases, the J end by 0 bases, with 15 bases between. CDR1 is SNHLY, CDR2 FYNNEI, per germline. CDR3 size: 15 residues. The DNA for the CDR3 is TGTGCCAGCAACCAGGGAGGGACCCCTAACTATGGCTACACCTTC. Its translation is CASNQGGTPNYGYTF.

The chain combines TRBV7-8 with TRBJ1-6; 11 bases fit TRBD1. The CDR3 runs to 16 residues. Germline CDR1 SGHVS, CDR2 FQNEAQ. Losses at the gene ends were 5 bases for V and 9 bases for J; bases not matched to a gene: 9. The DNA for the CDR3 is TGTGCCAGCAGCCTTTACAGGGACAGGGGGAGTTCACCCCTCCACTTT. Amino acids: CASSLYRDRGSSPLHF.